The source of this T cell receptor (beta chain) is a study of Ad26.COV2.S vaccination and SARS-CoV-2 variants. Study-level background: Donor was in the COV1001 Ad26.COV2.S trial arm.

The data were produced by immunoSEQ multiplex PCR, yet TCRdb's version contains in-frame clones alone and is incomplete. The sample holds approximately 480,000 clones, around nine tenths seen once. Treatment: approximately 18 received Ad26.COV2.S at low or high dose, single or two shots; about five received placebo; per-sample allocation not given. Samples were taken on day 63 after the first vaccine or placebo injection. Adults aged 18-55 years in Boston included the donor. Study conclusions and caveats: Similar non-spike TCR breadth was observed in recipients of vaccine and of placebo.

Concerning this clone itself: No antigen is known for it.

The clonotype was recovered from a person between 18 and 60 years old who received the Ad26.COV2.S COVID-19 vaccine or a placebo. This sample comprised peripheral blood, obtained in a trial of Ad26.COV2.S vaccine versus placebo.

In DNA, the CDR3 is TGCAGTGCTAGTGGAATTCTAGCGGCCTCCTACGAGCAGTACTTC. Residues: CSASGILAASYEQYF. This rearrangement joins TRBV20-1 to TRBJ2-7, with TRBD2 identical over 7 bases. CDR1 and CDR2 from the germline V gene are DFQATT and SNEGSKA (reference sequence). This CDR3 has 15 amino acids. Trimming took 3 bases from V and 0 from J; bases not matched to a gene: 8.